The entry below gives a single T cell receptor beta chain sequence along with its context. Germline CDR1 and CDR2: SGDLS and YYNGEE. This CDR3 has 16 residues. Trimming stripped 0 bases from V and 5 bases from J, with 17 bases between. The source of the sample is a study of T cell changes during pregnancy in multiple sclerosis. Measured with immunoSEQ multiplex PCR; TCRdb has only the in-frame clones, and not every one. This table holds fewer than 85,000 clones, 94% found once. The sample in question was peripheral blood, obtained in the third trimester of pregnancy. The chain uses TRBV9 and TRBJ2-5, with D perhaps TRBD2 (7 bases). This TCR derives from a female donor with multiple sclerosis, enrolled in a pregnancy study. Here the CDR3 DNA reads TGTGCCAGCAGCGTAGGGGGGGGCCCAGGTCGCGAGACCCAGTACTTC. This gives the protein CASSVGGGPGRETQYF.